The rows below give T cell receptor beta chains drawn from one sample of a study of PD-L1 blockade in urothelial cancer. The assay was immunoSEQ multiplex PCR, and TCRdb's table has in-frame clones only and misses some. Of roughly 45,000 clones listed, 88% are singletons. The input for sequencing was PBMCs, taken around atezolizumab (anti-PD-L1) treatment. These receptor sequences come from a woman aged 60-70 years with urothelial cancer. The CDR3 runs from the conserved cysteine through the conserved F or W. Part of the rows lack a size; the others show once, few, many or a class for expanded clones.

size: -; V: TRBV29-1; length: 13; CDR3: CSTRDRGPWGYTF
size: -; V: TRBV19; length: 15; CDR3: CASSIDQGSNQPQHF
size: -; V: TRBV6-6; length: 15; CDR3: CASSYDPGGVETQYF
size: -; V: TRBV5-1; length: 13; CDR3: CASSLTSTDTQYF
size: -; V: TRBV7-6; length: 14; CDR3: CASSLAGGTGELFF
size: -; V: TRBV4-3; length: 14; CDR3: CASSQTQGVGTQYF
size: -; V: TRBV10-3; length: 17; CDR3: CAISPGTGLATNEKLFF
size: few; V: TRBV4-3; length: 15; CDR3: CASSLSGFGANVLTF
size: -; V: TRBV18; length: 15; CDR3: CASSRTGGTLGEQYF
size: -; V: TRBV20-1; length: 11; CDR3: CSADHRGKLFF
size: -; V: TRBV2; length: 14; CDR3: CASSEGGVLETQYF
size: -; V: TRBV2; length: 13; CDR3: CASKRGGGTEAFF
size: -; V: TRBV5-6; length: 14; CDR3: CASSFGQYNQPQHF